This T cell receptor beta chain was captured in a study of control samples from healthy donors and cancer patients. TCRdb keeps only in-frame clones here, not all; method: immunoSEQ multiplex PCR. The repertoire holds over 100,000 clones, with 92% as singletons. CDR3 size: 14 residues. V lost 4 bases to trimming and J lost 5 bases, with 15 bases between them. Per germline, CDR1 SQVTM and CDR2 ANQGSEA. The V call is TRBV29-1, the J call TRBJ1-5; the D gene is possibly TRBD1 (5 bases). The sequence came from a woman between 18 and 29 years old in good health. The sample was blood. CDR3 residues: CSVVWAGRDQPQHF. The CDR3 DNA is TGCAGCGTTGTGTGGGCAGGGCGGGATCAGCCCCAGCATTTT.